Listed below are T cell receptor beta chains from one sample, sequenced in a study of blood T cells in healthy people across ages. TCRdb re-derived calls from the 5' RACE reads in MiXCR, one entry per CDR3 protein. Counted here are 2 million or so distinct CDR3 sequences, around half occurring once; the ten biggest clones make up less than 2.5%. The source material was blood. The receptors originated from a woman aged 40 to 50 in good health. Each CDR3 is given with its conserved first and last residue. D genes are given only for firm matches. Some rows have no size entry. The others give once, few or many, or a class for an expanded clone.

few	.	TRBV7-2	TRBJ1-2	TGTGCCAGCAGCTTGAGGGCGCCTAACTATGGCTACACCTTC	CASSLRAPNYGYTF
.	.	TRBV7-9	TRBJ2-1	TGTGCCAGCAGCTTAGCAGCGGTTCTCTACAATGAGCAGTTCTTC	CASSLAAVLYNEQFF
few	.	TRBV6-5	TRBJ1-2	TGTGCCAGCCGAGGGTCGGCTAACTATGGCTACACCTTC	CASRGSANYGYTF
.	TRBD2	TRBV11-2	TRBJ2-5	TGTGCCAGCAGCCGAGCGGGGGGCTGGGAGACCCAGTACTTC	CASSRAGGWETQYF
.	.	TRBV3-1	TRBJ2-7	TGTGCCAGCAGCCAAGATAAGGCAGGGTTAAAGGTCTGCGAGCAGTACTTC	CASSQDKAGLKVCEQYF
few	.	TRBV7-8	TRBJ2-5	TGTGCCAGCAGCTTAGGCAGTCTGAGGGGGGAGACCCAGTACTTC	CASSLGSLRGETQYF
.	.	TRBV28	TRBJ2-1	TGTGCCAGCAGCCCGACCTACAATAAGCAGTTCTTC	CASSPTYNKQFF
.	TRBD1	TRBV6-6	TRBJ1-6	TGTGCCAGCAGTTACGACAGGGTTTCACCCCTCCACTTT	CASSYDRVSPLHF
.	TRBD2	TRBV4-1	TRBJ2-3	TGCGCCAGCAGCCAACCGACTAGCGGGGACACAGATACGCAGTATTTT	CASSQPTSGDTDTQYF
.	.	TRBV10-3	TRBJ1-2	TGTGCCACTCTCGGGAGGGCCGACGGCTACACCTTC	CATLGRADGYTF
.	.	TRBV20-1	TRBJ2-1	TGCAGTGCTAGAGAACCGGCGAGCTCCTACAATGAGCAGTTCTTC	CSAREPASSYNEQFF
.	.	TRBV6-5	TRBJ1-2	TGTGCCAGCAGTTACTCCCGAAACCCTTACTATGGCTACACCTTC	CASSYSRNPYYGYTF
few	.	TRBV7-9	TRBJ2-7	TGTGCCAGCAGCCAATACAGTTACGAGCAGTACTTC	CASSQYSYEQYF
.	.	TRBV20-1	TRBJ1-6	TGCAGTGCTAGTAGGGATGTAAATTCACCCCTCCACTTT	CSASRDVNSPLHF
few	TRBD2	TRBV10-3	TRBJ2-1	TGTGCCATCAGCCCGGGACTAGCGGGTGAGCAGTTCTTC	CAISPGLAGEQFF
.	.	TRBV11-2	TRBJ2-5	TGTGCCAGCAGCTTATCTTTGCAGACCCAGTACTTC	CASSLSLQTQYF
.	.	TRBV10-3	TRBJ1-5	TGTGCCATCAGTGAGTCTTGGGCGAGGGGCAATCAGCCCCAGCATTTT	CAISESWARGNQPQHF
.	.	TRBV7-3	TRBJ2-1	TGTGCCAGCAGCTTGCCAGGGTCCGGTAAGAATGAGCAGTTCTTC	CASSLPGSGKNEQFF
.	TRBD1	TRBV27	TRBJ1-2	TGTGCCAGCAGTTTAAAACAGGGGTATGGCTGCACCTTC	CASSLKQGYGCTF
few	.	TRBV2	TRBJ2-4	TGTGCCAGCAGTGATAATCTTCCCAAAAACATTCAGTACTTC	CASSDNLPKNIQYF
few	TRBD1	TRBV7-3	TRBJ2-5	TGTGCCAGCAGCGGAACAGGGGGAGAAGAGACCCAGTACTTC	CASSGTGGEETQYF
.	.	TRBV12-3/TRBV12-4	TRBJ2-1	TGTGCCAGCAGTCAGGACCGGATCGGGAATGAGCAGTTCTTC	CASSQDRIGNEQFF
few	TRBD1	TRBV6-6	TRBJ1-5	TGTGCCAGCAATAACCGGGACAGAGGTTTAGGGCAGCCCCAGCATTTT	CASNNRDRGLGQPQHF
once	.	TRBV6-5	TRBJ2-1	TGTGCCAGCAGTTACGGGGGGCCGGGGAATGAGCAGTTCTTC	CASSYGGPGNEQFF
.	.	TRBV12-3/TRBV12-4	TRBJ2-1	TGTGCCAGCAGTTCTTGGGGAAATGGGCAGTTCTTC	CASSSWGNGQFF
few	.	TRBV5-1	TRBJ2-7	TGCGCCAGCAGTCCCGAGGGGCCAGCCTACGAGCAGTACTTC	CASSPEGPAYEQYF
.	.	TRBV12-3/TRBV12-4	TRBJ1-5	TGTGCCAGAGGGCGTGTACAGCCCCAGCATTTT	CARGRVQPQHF
.	TRBD2	TRBV4-2	TRBJ2-5	TGTGCCAGCAGCCAAGAACTCTACGGTCTAGCGGGGGGGCCTCAAGAGACCCAGTACTTC	CASSQELYGLAGGPQETQYF
.	.	TRBV12-5	TRBJ2-5	TGTGCTAGCACCACAGGTCCTCATGGGACCCAGTACTTC	CASTTGPHGTQYF
.	TRBD1	TRBV12-3/TRBV12-4	TRBJ2-5	TGTGCCAGCACCCCGGACAGGGGTGGGGAGACCCAGTACTTC	CASTPDRGGETQYF
few	.	TRBV6-2/TRBV6-3	TRBJ2-3	TGTGCCAGCAGCCCAAGCTGGGCCAAGGGATCAGATACGCAGTATTTT	CASSPSWAKGSDTQYF
.	.	TRBV7-9	TRBJ2-6	TGTGCCAGCAGCTTACCCATTGGGGTTGGGGCCAACGTCCTGACTTTC	CASSLPIGVGANVLTF
.	TRBD2	TRBV9	TRBJ2-3	TGTGCCAGCAACACGGGGGGGAGCACAGATACGCAGTATTTT	CASNTGGSTDTQYF
.	TRBD1	TRBV10-3	TRBJ1-1	TGTGCCATCAGGGGGACAGGGGCGAACACTGAAGCTTTCTTT	CAIRGTGANTEAFF
few	TRBD1	TRBV20-1	TRBJ1-4	TGCAGTGCTACGTCCGGTGGGACAGGGGTTGAAAAACTGTTTTTT	CSATSGGTGVEKLFF
few	TRBD1	TRBV20-1	TRBJ2-7	TGCAGTGTTTACAGGGGTCCCTACGAGCAGTACTTC	CSVYRGPYEQYF
.	TRBD1	TRBV5-1	TRBJ1-1	TGCGCCAGCAGCTTACAGACAGGGGTGAACACTGAAGCTTTCTTT	CASSLQTGVNTEAFF
.	.	TRBV6-5	TRBJ1-4	TGTGCCAGCAGCCTGGTGGGGAGAGGGGAAAAACTGTTTTTT	CASSLVGRGEKLFF
.	.	TRBV7-2	TRBJ2-2	TGTGCCAGCAGAGGGACTAACACCGGGGAGCTGTTTTTT	CASRGTNTGELFF
once	TRBD2	TRBV20-1	TRBJ2-7	TGCAGTGCTAGAGATGAATTGGGAATTAGCGGGGGGGCCTCGGGGGATGAGCAGTACTTC	CSARDELGISGGASGDEQYF
few	TRBD1	TRBV6-5	TRBJ2-7	TGTGCCAGCAGTTACTCGCGTACCCGGACAGGCCCCTACGAGCAGTACTTC	CASSYSRTRTGPYEQYF
.	TRBD1	TRBV7-8	TRBJ2-5	TGTGCCAGCAGCTTATTCCCCGTGACAGGGATCAATGAGCAGTACTTC	CASSLFPVTGINEQYF
once	TRBD2	TRBV6-6	TRBJ2-5	TGTGCCAGCAGTCCCGTCGGGGGGACCCTCAGGAATGAGCAGTACTTC	CASSPVGGTLRNEQYF
.	.	TRBV4-2	TRBJ2-1	TGTGCCAGCAGCCAAGATATAGGGCGGGCCAACAATGAGCAGTTCTTC	CASSQDIGRANNEQFF
once	TRBD1	TRBV20-1	TRBJ1-5	TGCAGTGCCAGCCGAGGGGACGACAGGGTCAGGCAGCCCCAGCATTTT	CSASRGDDRVRQPQHF
few	TRBD2	TRBV28	TRBJ2-7	TGTGCCAGCAGTCCTTTCGGGACTAGCGGCTCCTACGAGCAGTACTTC	CASSPFGTSGSYEQYF
few	.	TRBV5-6	TRBJ1-2	TGTGCCAGCAGCCCAATCGGGCATTCTAACTATGGCTACACCTTC	CASSPIGHSNYGYTF
few	TRBD1	TRBV15	TRBJ2-7	TGTGCCACCAGCGGAAGACAGGGGACCTACGAGCAGTACTTC	CATSGRQGTYEQYF